This T cell receptor (beta chain) derives from a study of OX40 agonist ivuxolimab in advanced cancers. About the research overall: Age averaged around 58 years (range roughly 20 to 90), and 82.7% were male. Broader study findings: No antigen was identified for the clonally expanded peripheral T cells.

Between the trimmed V and J ends, which lost 6 bases and 8 bases, there was a span of 11 bases. The CDR3 is 13 amino acids. Germline assignment: CDR1 MNHEY and CDR2 SMNVEV (reference sequence). The method was immunoSEQ multiplex PCR; TCRdb's version includes in-frame clones alone and lacks a portion of them. In the table there are tens of thousands of clones, about 85% of which are singletons. This clone has only one observation. The target antigen is unknown. The receptor's source is an adult with an advanced solid tumor such as melanoma, head and neck, liver or kidney cancer. The sample here was CD4+ or CD8+ T cells sorted from blood, taken in a trial of the OX40 agonist ivuxolimab. The rearrangement links TRBV27 to TRBJ1-6, with no clear D. DNA for the CDR3: TGTGCCAGCAGCTTTATCGATGATTCACCCCTCCACTTT. This encodes CASSFIDDSPLHF.